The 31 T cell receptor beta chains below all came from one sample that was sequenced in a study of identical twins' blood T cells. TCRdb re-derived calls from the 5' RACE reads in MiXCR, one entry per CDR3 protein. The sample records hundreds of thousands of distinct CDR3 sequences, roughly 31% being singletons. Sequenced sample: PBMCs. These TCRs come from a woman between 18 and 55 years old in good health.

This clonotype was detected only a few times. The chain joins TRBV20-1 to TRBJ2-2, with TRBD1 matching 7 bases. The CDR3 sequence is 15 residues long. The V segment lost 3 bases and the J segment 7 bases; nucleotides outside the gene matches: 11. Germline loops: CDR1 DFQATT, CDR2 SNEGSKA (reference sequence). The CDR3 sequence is CSARAQGSLVGELFF. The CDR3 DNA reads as TGCAGTGCTAGGGCACAGGGGAGTCTTGTCGGGGAGCTGTTTTTT.

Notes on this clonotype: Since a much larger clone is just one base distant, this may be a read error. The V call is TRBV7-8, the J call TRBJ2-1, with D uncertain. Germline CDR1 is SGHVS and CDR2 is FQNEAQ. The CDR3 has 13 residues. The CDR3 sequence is CASSLGGSNGQFF. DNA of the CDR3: TGTGCCAGCAGCTTAGGAGGCTCGAATGGGCAGTTCTTC.

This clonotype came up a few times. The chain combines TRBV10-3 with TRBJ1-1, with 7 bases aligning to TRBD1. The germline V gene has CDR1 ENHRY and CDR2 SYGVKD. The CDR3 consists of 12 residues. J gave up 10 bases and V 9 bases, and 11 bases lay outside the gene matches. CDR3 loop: CAIGGTVGLAFF. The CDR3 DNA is TGTGCCATAGGGGGCACCGTTGGCCTAGCTTTCTTT.

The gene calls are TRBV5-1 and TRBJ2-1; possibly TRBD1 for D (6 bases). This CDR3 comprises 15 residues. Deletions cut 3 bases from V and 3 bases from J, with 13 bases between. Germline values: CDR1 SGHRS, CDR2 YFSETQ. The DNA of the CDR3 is TGCGCCAGCAGCTACAGGGTTGGGGGCTACAATGAGCAGTTCTTC. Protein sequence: CASSYRVGGYNEQFF.

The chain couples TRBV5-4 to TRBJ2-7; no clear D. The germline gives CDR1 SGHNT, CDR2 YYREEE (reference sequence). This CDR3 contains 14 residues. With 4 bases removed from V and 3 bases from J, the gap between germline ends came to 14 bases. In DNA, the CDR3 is TGTGCCAGCAGCAACCATGGACGACGCTACGAGCAGTACTTC. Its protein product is CASSNHGRRYEQYF.

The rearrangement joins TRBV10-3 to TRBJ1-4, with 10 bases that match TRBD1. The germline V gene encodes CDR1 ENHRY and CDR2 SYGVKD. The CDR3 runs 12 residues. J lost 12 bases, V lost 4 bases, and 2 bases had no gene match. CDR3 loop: CAISGTGGELFF. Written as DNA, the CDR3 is TGTGCCATCAGTGGGACAGGGGGAGAACTGTTTTTT.

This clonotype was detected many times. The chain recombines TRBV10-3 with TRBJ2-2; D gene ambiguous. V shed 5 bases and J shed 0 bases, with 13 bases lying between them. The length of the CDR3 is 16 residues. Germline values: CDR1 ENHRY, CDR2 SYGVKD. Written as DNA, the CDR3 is TGTGCCATCAGTCACCATGGGCAAGCGAACACCGGGGAGCTGTTTTTT. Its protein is CAISHHGQANTGELFF.

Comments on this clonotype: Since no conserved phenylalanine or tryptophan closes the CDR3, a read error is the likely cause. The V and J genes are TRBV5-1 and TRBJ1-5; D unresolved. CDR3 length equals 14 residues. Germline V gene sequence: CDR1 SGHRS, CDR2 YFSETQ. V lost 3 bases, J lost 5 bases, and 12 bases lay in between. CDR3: CASSWTSRDQPQHI. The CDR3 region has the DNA TGCGCCAGCAGCTGGACCTCGCGGGATCAGCCCCAGCATATT.

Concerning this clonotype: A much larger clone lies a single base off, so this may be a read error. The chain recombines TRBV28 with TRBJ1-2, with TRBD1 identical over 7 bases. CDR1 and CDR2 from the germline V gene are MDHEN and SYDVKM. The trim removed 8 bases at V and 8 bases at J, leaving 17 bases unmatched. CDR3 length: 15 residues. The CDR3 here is CASVNLDRALRGYTF. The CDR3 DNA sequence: TGTGCCAGCGTTAATCTCGACAGGGCTTTGCGGGGCTACACCTTC.

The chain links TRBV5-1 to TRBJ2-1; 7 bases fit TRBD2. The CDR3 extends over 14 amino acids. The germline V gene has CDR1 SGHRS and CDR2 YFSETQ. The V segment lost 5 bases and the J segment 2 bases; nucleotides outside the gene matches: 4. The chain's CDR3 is CASSGGSAYNEQFF. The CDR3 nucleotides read TGCGCCAGCAGTGGCGGGAGTGCCTACAATGAGCAGTTCTTC.

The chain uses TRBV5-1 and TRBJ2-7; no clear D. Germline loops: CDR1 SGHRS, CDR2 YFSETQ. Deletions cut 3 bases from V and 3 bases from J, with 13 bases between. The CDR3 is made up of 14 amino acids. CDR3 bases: TGCGCCAGCAGCTACGGCGGCGGCTACTACGAGCAGTACTTC. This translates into CASSYGGGYYEQYF.

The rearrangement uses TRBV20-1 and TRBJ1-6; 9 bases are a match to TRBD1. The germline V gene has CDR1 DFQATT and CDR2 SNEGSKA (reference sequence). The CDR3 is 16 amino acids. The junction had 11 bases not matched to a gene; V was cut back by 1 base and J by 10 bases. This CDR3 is CSARVVGGTGNSPLHF. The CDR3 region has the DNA TGCAGTGCTAGAGTCGTCGGCGGGACAGGGAACTCACCCCTCCACTTT.

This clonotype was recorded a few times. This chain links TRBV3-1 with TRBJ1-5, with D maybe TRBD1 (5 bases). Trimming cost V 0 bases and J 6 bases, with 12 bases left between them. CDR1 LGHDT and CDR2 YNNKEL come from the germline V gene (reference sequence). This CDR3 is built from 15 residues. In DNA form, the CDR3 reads TGTGCCAGCAGCCAAGAGTGGGGGAGAGGTCAGCCCCAGCATTTT. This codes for CASSQEWGRGQPQHF.

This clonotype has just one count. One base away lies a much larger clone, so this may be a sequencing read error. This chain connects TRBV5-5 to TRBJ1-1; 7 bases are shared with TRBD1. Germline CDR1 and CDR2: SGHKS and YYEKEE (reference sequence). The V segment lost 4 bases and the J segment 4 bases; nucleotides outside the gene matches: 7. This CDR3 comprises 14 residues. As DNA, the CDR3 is TGTGCCAGCAGCCGCTCACAGGGGAGCACTGAAGCTTTCTTT. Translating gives CASSRSQGSTEAFF.

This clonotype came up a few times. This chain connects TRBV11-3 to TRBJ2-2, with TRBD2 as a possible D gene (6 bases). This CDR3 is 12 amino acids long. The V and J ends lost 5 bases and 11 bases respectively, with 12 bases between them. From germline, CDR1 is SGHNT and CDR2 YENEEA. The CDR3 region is CASSGGTEELFF. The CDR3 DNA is TGTGCCAGCAGCGGAGGGACCGAAGAGCTGTTTTTT.

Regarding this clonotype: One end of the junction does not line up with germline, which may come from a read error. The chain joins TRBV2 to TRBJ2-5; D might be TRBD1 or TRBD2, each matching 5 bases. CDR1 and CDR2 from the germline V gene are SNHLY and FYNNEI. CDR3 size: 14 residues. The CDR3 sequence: CSSEGAGLRETQYF. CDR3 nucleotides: TGTTCCAGCGAGGGAGCAGGGTTAAGAGAGACCCAGTACTTC.

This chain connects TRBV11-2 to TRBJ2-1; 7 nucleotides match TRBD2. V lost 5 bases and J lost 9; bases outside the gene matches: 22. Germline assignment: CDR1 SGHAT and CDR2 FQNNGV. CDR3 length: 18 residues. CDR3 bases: TGTGCCAGCAGCCTTAGGGCCGCCCCTAGCGGATTCTTGGGTGAGCAGTTCTTC. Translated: CASSLRAAPSGFLGEQFF.

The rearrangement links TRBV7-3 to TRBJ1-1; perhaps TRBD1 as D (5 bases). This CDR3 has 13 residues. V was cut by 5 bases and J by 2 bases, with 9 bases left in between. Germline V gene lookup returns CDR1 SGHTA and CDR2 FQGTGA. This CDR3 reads CASSKDTNTEAFF. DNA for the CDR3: TGTGCCAGCAGCAAGGACACAAACACTGAAGCTTTCTTT.

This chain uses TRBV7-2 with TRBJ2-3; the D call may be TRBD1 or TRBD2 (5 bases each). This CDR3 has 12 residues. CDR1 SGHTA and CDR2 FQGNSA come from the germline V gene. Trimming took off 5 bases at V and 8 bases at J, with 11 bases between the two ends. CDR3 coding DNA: TGTGCCAGCAGCCTTAGGGGAGCTACGCAGTATTTT. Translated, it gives CASSLRGATQYF. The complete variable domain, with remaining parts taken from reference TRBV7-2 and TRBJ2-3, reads GAGVSQSPSNKVTEKGKDVELRCDPISGHTALYWYRQSLGQGLEFLIYFQGNSAPDKSGLPSDRFSAERTGGSVSTLTIQRTQQEDSAVYLCASSLRGATQYFGPGTRLTVL.

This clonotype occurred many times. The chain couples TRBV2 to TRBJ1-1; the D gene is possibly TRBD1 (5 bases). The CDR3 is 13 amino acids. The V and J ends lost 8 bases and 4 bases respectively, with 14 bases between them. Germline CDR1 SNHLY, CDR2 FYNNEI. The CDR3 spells CASQPGGSTEAFF. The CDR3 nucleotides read TGTGCCAGCCAGCCGGGGGGAAGCACTGAAGCTTTCTTT.

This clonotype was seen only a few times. In nucleotides, the CDR3 is TGCAGCGTCAGGGGGCGCGAAGAAAAACTGTTTTTT. Translated, it gives CSVRGREEKLFF. The V call is TRBV29-1, the J call TRBJ1-4; TRBD1 aligns across 8 bases. The J segment lost 8 bases and the V segment lost 6 bases, leaving 5 bases of the junction unmatched. This CDR3 region has 12 residues. CDR1 SQVTM and CDR2 ANQGSEA come from the germline V gene.

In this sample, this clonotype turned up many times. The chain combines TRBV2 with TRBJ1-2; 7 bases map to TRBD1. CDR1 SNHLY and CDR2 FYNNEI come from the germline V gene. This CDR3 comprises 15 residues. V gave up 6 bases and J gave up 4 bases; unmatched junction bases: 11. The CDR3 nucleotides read TGTGCCAGCAGCGTGGTGACAGGGTCTACCTATGGCTACACCTTC. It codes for CASSVVTGSTYGYTF.

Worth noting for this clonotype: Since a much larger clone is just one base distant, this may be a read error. DNA for the CDR3: TGTGCCAGCAGCTTAGGACCGCGTGCTACGCAGTATTTT. Translating gives CASSLGPRATQYF. The chain combines TRBV11-2 with TRBJ2-3; D is uncertain. Trimming took 1 base from V and 8 from J, leaving 10 bases between them. Germline V gene lookup returns CDR1 SGHAT and CDR2 FQNNGV. The CDR3 spans 13 residues.

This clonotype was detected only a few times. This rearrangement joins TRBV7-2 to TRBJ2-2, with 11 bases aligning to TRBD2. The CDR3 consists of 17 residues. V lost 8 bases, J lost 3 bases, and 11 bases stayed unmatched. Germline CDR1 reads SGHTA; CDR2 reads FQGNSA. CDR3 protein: CASGWQRLAGYTGELFF. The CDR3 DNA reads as TGTGCCAGCGGCTGGCAGAGACTAGCGGGATACACCGGGGAGCTGTTTTTT. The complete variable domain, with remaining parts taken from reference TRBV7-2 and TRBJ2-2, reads GAGVSQSPSNKVTEKGKDVELRCDPISGHTALYWYRQSLGQGLEFLIYFQGNSAPDKSGLPSDRFSAERTGGSVSTLTIQRTQQEDSAVYLCASGWQRLAGYTGELFFGEGSRLTVL.

CDR3 amino acids: CSAQNYGYTF. CDR3 coding DNA: TGCAGTGCCCAGAACTATGGCTACACCTTC. The V and J genes are TRBV20-1 and TRBJ1-2; no reliable D call. The CDR3 contains 10 residues. V lost 6 bases to trimming and J lost 2 bases, with 4 bases between them. CDR1 and CDR2 from the germline V gene are DFQATT and SNEGSKA (reference sequence).

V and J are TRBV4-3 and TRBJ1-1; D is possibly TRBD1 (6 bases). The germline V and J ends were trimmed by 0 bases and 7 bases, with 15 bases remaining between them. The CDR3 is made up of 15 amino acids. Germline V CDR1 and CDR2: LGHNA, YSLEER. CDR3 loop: CASSQEGRGPNEAFF. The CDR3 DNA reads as TGCGCCAGCAGCCAAGAGGGCCGGGGGCCAAATGAAGCTTTCTTT.

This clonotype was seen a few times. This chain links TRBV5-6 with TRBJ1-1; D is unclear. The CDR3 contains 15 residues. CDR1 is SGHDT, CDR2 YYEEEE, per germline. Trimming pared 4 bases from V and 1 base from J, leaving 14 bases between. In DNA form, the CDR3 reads TGTGCCAGCAGCCGGACGGACCTCAGGAACACTGAAGCTTTCTTT. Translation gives CASSRTDLRNTEAFF.

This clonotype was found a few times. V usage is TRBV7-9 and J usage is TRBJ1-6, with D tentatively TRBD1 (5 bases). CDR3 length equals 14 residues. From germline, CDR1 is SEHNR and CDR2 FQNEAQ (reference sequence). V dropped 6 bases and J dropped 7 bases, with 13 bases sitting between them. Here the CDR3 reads CASRLRGRNSPLHF. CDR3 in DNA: TGTGCCAGCAGGTTACGGGGCAGGAATTCACCCCTCCACTTT.

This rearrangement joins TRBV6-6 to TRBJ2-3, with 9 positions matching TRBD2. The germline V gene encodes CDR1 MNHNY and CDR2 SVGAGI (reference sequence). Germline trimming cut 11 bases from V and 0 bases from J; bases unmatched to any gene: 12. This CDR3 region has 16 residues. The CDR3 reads CAGIPRLAASTDTQYF. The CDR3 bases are TGTGCCGGCATACCCCGACTAGCGGCTAGCACAGATACGCAGTATTTT.

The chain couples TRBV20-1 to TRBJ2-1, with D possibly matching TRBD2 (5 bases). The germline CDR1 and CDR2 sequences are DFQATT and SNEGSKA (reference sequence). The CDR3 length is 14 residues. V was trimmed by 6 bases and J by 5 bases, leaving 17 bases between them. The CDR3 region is CSAADRGANNEQFF. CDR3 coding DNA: TGCAGTGCCGCCGACCGGGGAGCTAACAATGAGCAGTTCTTC.

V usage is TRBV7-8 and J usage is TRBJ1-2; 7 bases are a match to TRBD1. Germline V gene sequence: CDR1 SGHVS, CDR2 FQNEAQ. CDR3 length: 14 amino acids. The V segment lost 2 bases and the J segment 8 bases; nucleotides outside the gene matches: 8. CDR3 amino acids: CASSLNRGVVGYTF. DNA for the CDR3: TGTGCCAGCAGCTTAAACAGGGGTGTAGTGGGCTACACCTTC.